This TCR beta chain was documented in a study of blood T cell repertoires in COVID-19. Across the whole study: Whether acute or convalescent, the COVID-19 samples came from the United States, Italy and Spain. Nucleic acid was either cDNA or gDNA, and it came from T cells, B-cell-depleted T cells, or PBMCs.

Data came from immunoSEQ multiplex PCR; TCRdb stores just in-frame clones and leaves some out. Among around 220,000 clones listed, about 88% were seen once. Seattle cases were enrolled at active infection and followed longitudinally. The CDR3 has 14 residues. J was trimmed by 4 bases and V by 8 bases; bases with no gene match: 8. Germline V lookup: CDR1 MNHEY, CDR2 SMNVEV (reference sequence). This sequence was found in a woman between 45 and 60 years old with COVID-19, enrolled during active disease. The sample consisted of peripheral blood. The V gene is TRBV27, the J gene TRBJ1-2; 9 positions match TRBD1. CDR3 DNA: TGTGCCAGCGGGTCCGGGACAGGGATCTATGGCTACACCTTC. Its translation: CASGSGTGIYGYTF.